The 8 T cell receptor beta chains below were found in one sample sequenced in a study of graft-versus-host responses after intestinal transplantation. The protocol was immunoSEQ multiplex PCR, while the TCRdb copy is restricted to in-frame clones and leaves out a portion. The sample shows 4,000 to 4,500 clones, about 22% of them seen only once. Source: alloreactive CD4+ T cells from a mixed lymphocyte reaction culture, taken before transplantation. Indicated subset: CFSE-low proliferating T cells sorted from approximately six-day pre-transplant mixed lymphocyte reaction (GvH or HvG direction). Receptors originate from a human patient who was an organ donor for intestinal transplantation.

This clone ranks as medium-sized. The sample holds other DNA sequences that translate to the same CDR3. This chain connects TRBV6-4 to TRBJ2-3; 11 bases are shared with TRBD2. V shed 0 bases and J 4 bases; nucleotides not matched to a gene: 0. The CDR3 has 15 amino acids. The germline CDR1 and CDR2 sequences are MRHNA and SNTAGT. The CDR3 is CASSDSSGGADTQYF. The CDR3 region has the DNA TGTGCCAGCAGTGACTCTAGCGGGGGGGCAGATACGCAGTATTTT.

The CDR3 DNA is TGTGCCAGCAGCTTAGCCGGGGGGGCCGCTTATCAGTCGTTCTTC. It yields the protein CASSLAGGAAYQSFF. This sequence joins TRBV11-2 and TRBJ2-1; TRBD2 matches 8 bases. Germline trimming cut 1 base from V and 15 bases from J; bases unmatched to any gene: 14. The CDR3 runs to 15 residues. Germline CDR1 and CDR2: SGHAT and FQNNGV.

This clone counts as medium-sized (0.01 to 0.1%). The chain uses TRBV10-3 and TRBJ1-3; D not resolved. Trimming took off 3 bases at V and 2 bases at J, with 14 bases between the two ends. The CDR3 is 16 residues long. Germline CDR1 is ENHRY and CDR2 is SYGVKD. The CDR3 DNA is TGTGCCATCAGTGAACTTAAGAGGACTCCTGGAAACACCATATATTTT. It is translated as CAISELKRTPGNTIYF.

J is TRBJ2-2 and V is TRBV19; no clear D. The germline V gene encodes CDR1 LNHDA and CDR2 SQIVND (reference sequence). The CDR3 covers 15 residues. V was pared by 7 bases and J by 1 base, with 13 bases between. As DNA, the CDR3 is TGTGCCAGTATTATCCGACACCTGAACACCGGGGAGCTGTTTTTT. Translating gives CASIIRHLNTGELFF.

J is TRBJ2-2 and V is TRBV6-1; D might be TRBD2 (6 bases). The CDR3 spans 11 residues. In germline, CDR1 is MNHNS, CDR2 SASEGT. Trimming cost V 5 bases and J 8 bases, with 6 bases left between them. CDR3 residues: CASSLAGELFF. DNA of the CDR3: TGTGCCAGCAGTCTAGCGGGGGAGCTGTTTTTT.

The chain is built from TRBV7-2 and TRBJ1-1; D is unclear. Germline CDR1 is SGHTA and CDR2 is FQGNSA. The CDR3 runs 15 residues. Between the trimmed V and J ends, which lost 1 base and 9 bases, there was a span of 18 bases. As DNA, the CDR3 is TGTGCCAGCAGCTTAGACGGTGTCGCGAGGGAGAAAGCTTTCTTT. It encodes CASSLDGVAREKAFF.

This clone is medium-sized. The chain has TRBV28 and TRBJ1-2; 12 bases are a match to TRBD1. CDR1 MDHEN and CDR2 SYDVKM come from the germline V gene. With V trimmed by 1 base and J by 5 bases, 8 bases remained unmatched. The CDR3 loop spans 17 amino acids. The CDR3 DNA sequence: TGTGCCAGCAGTTTATCCACAGGGACAGGGGGCCGGTATGGCTACACCTTC. It yields the protein CASSLSTGTGGRYGYTF.

This chain uses TRBV7-2 with TRBJ2-2, with TRBD1 matching 7 bases. The CDR3 consists of 17 residues. Trimming took 2 bases from V and 4 from J; bases not matched to a gene: 10. Germline V lookup: CDR1 SGHTA, CDR2 FQGNSA. CDR3 DNA sequence: TGTGCCAGCAGCTTAAGACGACAGGGTCTAAGCACCGGGGAGCTGTTTTTT. This codes for CASSLRRQGLSTGELFF.